This T cell receptor (beta chain) was sequenced in a study of tumor and adjacent non-tumor tissue in lung cancer (dated by TCRdb to 2016 to 2019). Background for the entire study: Patients with adenocarcinoma (approximately 11), squamous cell carcinoma (2) and small cell lung cancer (1) were included in the cohort. Among the approximately 15 patients, ages ranged from about 30 to 85 years, approximately 10 were men and 5 were women, and disease was TNM stage I to III. Sequencing generated a total of 95 million to 150 million productive TCRbeta reads, averaging around 4.2 million reads per sample. The study compared bulk TCRbeta repertoires between lung tumor tissue and matched distant non-tumor lung tissue from 15 lung cancer patients. For each patient, one tumor sample and one normal lung sample were taken, giving thirty paired specimens that underwent TCRbeta CDR3 sequencing. Overall study outcomes, separate from this receptor: Neither the sequencing platform nor unique molecular identifiers are mentioned in the methods. Only around 16 patients were in the cohort, and the authors stated that larger samples and more detailed clinical data are needed. Significantly higher TCR diversity (inverse Simpson) was observed in tumor tissue than in normal lung tissue (approximately 400 vs 170, P = 0.0075, Mann-Whitney U test). Because peripheral blood was not sequenced, blood TCRbeta repertoires in the lung cancer patients of the study were not examined. The top 100 clones accounted for a significantly larger cumulative portion of the repertoire in normal lung than in tumor tissue. TCR diversity was significantly higher in younger patients, and higher tumor TCR diversity was associated with shorter overall and disease-free survival.

Reading from cysteine to phenylalanine, the CDR3 counts 13 amino acids. Of all the DNA, just the CDR3 is kept, 39 bases in frame from base 1. The germline V gene provides CDR1 SQVTM and CDR2 ANQGSEA. The library was generated by multiplex PCR. The sequencing machine was an Illumina HiSeq 2500. TCRbeta libraries were built by three rounds of nested PCR using primers (Table S4), following protocols modified from ARM-PCR. PCR products of 200-500 bp were gel-excised and purified with the QIAquick gel extraction kit before sequencing. The authors' analysis ran thus. Reads were cleaned using Trimmomatic, were merged into complete CDR3 sequences using FLASH, and were assigned to V(D)J germline segments using MiTCR. Clonal diversity was calculated as the inverse Simpson's index using VDJtools. In-frame sequences without a premature stop codon were defined as productive reads. TCRdb passed the public sequencing reads through fastp at Q25 and MiXCR, retaining productive beta sequences. Records with the same CDR3 protein are collapsed into one entry carrying the most frequent genes and DNA. Clone size and V and J calls follow TCRdb, not the original study. The sample contains approximately 62,000 distinct CDR3 sequences, roughly two thirds of them found a single time. The ten most abundant clones make up around 29% of the sample.

RNA was isolated from bulk, unsorted tissue, and RNA quality was assessed with a NanoDrop ND-1000 and an Agilent 2100. The normal lung samples consisted of distant non-tumor tissue collected more than 3 cm from the tumor edge. The donors were newly diagnosed lung cancer patients admitted for thoracic surgery in China from August to November 2014 who had not received prior chemotherapy. Patients with previous radiotherapy or chemotherapy, or with another concurrent cancer, were excluded from the study. Surgical tissue pieces of roughly 1-2 cm3 were preserved in RNAlater solution and stored at -80 °C until use. This clonotype was recorded once. The antigen this receptor binds is unknown. At one end, the junction sequence differs from germline, possibly due to a read error.

This receptor was taken from an older man with non-small cell lung cancer. The sequence joins TRBV29-1 to TRBJ2-7; TRBD1 fits 8 bases in the junction. Sample: distant non-tumor lung tissue. CDR3 region: CSVARTGMDEQYF. The sequenced DNA is TGCAGCGTTGCAAGGACAGGGATGGACGAGCAGTATTTC.